The clone carrying this T cell receptor (beta chain) was seen ten or more times. Its matching antigen is unknown. This sample was taken from a study of beta chain features in type 1 diabetes. Whole-study results and caveats: Cells with high TCR expression could be over-represented by cDNA sequencing. A definitive answer on HLA type influencing TCRB rearrangement was not reached here. Healthy donors had naive, central memory and Treg TCRB repertoires that appeared less similar than those seen among patients.

Germline V gene data show CDR1 as SGHTA and CDR2 as FQGNSA. V dropped 8 bases and J dropped 8; count of bases not matched to a gene: 12. CDR3 length: 14 amino acids. The investigators reverse transcribed all of the isolated RNA, so they sequenced expressed TCRB transcripts. The repertoire was sequenced with immunoSEQ multiplex PCR; TCRdb's copy has only in-frame clones and lacks some. The repertoire holds about 340,000 clones, with 7.5% to 9% as singletons. Via CD45RO/CCR7/CD25/CD127/CD95/CD27, cells of the CD4+ naive, central memory, regulatory and stem cell-like memory subsets were sorted. The clonotype was recovered from a woman between 18 and 30 years old in good health. The chain carries TRBV7-2 and TRBJ2-4; 7 positions agree with TRBD2. Sequencing was carried out using central memory CD4+ T cells from blood. CDR3 DNA sequence: TGTGCCAGCTCCCGGGAGGTCGGGAGAGACATTCAGTACTTC. As protein: CASSREVGRDIQYF.